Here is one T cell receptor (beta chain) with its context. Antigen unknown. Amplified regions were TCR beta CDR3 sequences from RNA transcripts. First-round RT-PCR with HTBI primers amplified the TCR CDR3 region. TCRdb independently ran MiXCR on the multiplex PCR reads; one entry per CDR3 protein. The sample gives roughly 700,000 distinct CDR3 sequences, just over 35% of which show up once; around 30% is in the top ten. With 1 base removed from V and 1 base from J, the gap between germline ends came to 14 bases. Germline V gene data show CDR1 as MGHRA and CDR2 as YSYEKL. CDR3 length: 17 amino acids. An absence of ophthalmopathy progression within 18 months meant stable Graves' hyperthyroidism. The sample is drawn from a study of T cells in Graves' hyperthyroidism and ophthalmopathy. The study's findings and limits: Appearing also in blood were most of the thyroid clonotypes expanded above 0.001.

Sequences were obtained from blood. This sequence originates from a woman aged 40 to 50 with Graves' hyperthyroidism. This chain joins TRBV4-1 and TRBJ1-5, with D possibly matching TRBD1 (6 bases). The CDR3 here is CASSQVGSTGSNQPQHF. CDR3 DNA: TGCGCCAGCAGCCAAGTGGGATCTACAGGGAGCAATCAGCCCCAGCATTTT.